Following are 13 T cell receptor beta chains from one sample sequenced in a study of blood T cell repertoires in COVID-19 (dated by TCRdb to the early 2020s). Library preparation used the immunoSEQ multiplex PCR assay. Not all clones reach the TCRdb copy of this immuneACCESS table, which keeps in-frame sequences only. Checked studies attribute under half of the gap to unresolved V genes and leave the rest unexplained. The sample yields about 170,000 clones; roughly four fifths were counted once. 11% of the sample lies in the top ten. Sequenced material: peripheral blood. These receptor sequences come from a man aged 70 or older with active or convalescent COVID-19.

V usage is TRBV20-1 and J usage is TRBJ2-3; TRBD1 aligns across 10 bases. The V gene's germline CDR1 is DFQATT and CDR2 SNEGSKA (reference sequence). This CDR3 comprises 15 residues. With 3 bases clipped from V and 5 bases from J, the junction kept 8 bases outside the gene matches. DNA for the CDR3: TGCAGTGCTAGTCAGGACAGGGGGGCGGGAGATACGCAGTATTTT. As protein: CSASQDRGAGDTQYF.

The chain links TRBV28 to TRBJ1-5; 10 nucleotides agree with TRBD1. Germline loops: CDR1 MDHEN, CDR2 SYDVKM. V was pared by 7 bases and J by 6 bases, with 12 bases of the junction left unmatched. The CDR3 loop spans 16 amino acids. CDR3 nucleotides: TGTGCCAGCACCGAACCCGGGACAGGGGCGGTTCAGCCCCAGCATTTT. It specifies CASTEPGTGAVQPQHF.

The chain couples TRBV11-3 to TRBJ2-2; D uncertain. The CDR3 is made up of 13 amino acids. The germline V and J ends were trimmed by 4 bases and 1 base, with 4 bases remaining between them. Germline V gives CDR1 SGHNT, CDR2 YENEEA. Written as DNA, the CDR3 is TGTGCCAGCAGCTCCCGGAACACCGGGGAGCTGTTTTTT. Protein: CASSSRNTGELFF.

This clone has just a few counts. This sequence joins TRBV24-1 and TRBJ1-2; TRBD1 might be the D (6 bases). V lost 5 bases to trimming and J lost 1 base, with 19 bases between them. Germline V gives CDR1 KGHDR, CDR2 SFDVKD. The CDR3 spans 17 residues. CDR3 loop: CATSVIEGHLFNYGYTF. The CDR3 DNA follows: TGTGCCACCAGTGTCATAGAGGGACACCTCTTTAACTATGGCTACACCTTC.

The CDR3 DNA is TGTGCCAGTAGTATAGAGCCAGGGGCGGGCACTGAAGCTTTCTTT. It yields the protein CASSIEPGAGTEAFF. The J gene is TRBJ1-1, the V gene TRBV19; tentative D call: TRBD1 (6 bases). The V gene lost 0 bases and the J gene lost 4 bases, with 12 bases spanning the gap. Germline loops: CDR1 LNHDA, CDR2 SQIVND (reference sequence). The CDR3 is 15 residues long.

The CDR3 reads CASSPGHGERTEAFF. CDR3 nucleotide sequence: TGTGCCAGCTCTCCCGGGCATGGGGAGAGGACTGAAGCTTTCTTT. The genes are TRBV18 and TRBJ1-1; D not certain. This CDR3 has 15 amino acids. V dropped 6 bases and J dropped 5 bases, with 19 bases sitting between them. Germline V lookup: CDR1 KGHSH, CDR2 LQKENI.

Turning to this clone: The sample contains more than one DNA sequence encoding this CDR3. The rearrangement uses TRBV18 and TRBJ1-5; no reliable D call. The germline V and J ends were trimmed by 0 bases and 0 bases, with 9 bases remaining between them. This CDR3 is 16 amino acids long. Per the germline V gene, CDR1 is KGHSH and CDR2 is LQKENI. The CDR3 sequence is CASSPPEGSSNQPQHF. Written as DNA, the CDR3 is TGTGCCAGCTCACCACCGGAGGGTAGTAGCAATCAGCCCCAGCATTTT. Full variable domain (outside the CDR3, taken from reference TRBV18 and TRBJ1-5): NAGVMQNPRHLVRRRGQEARLRCSPMKGHSHVYWYRQLPEEGLKFMVYLQKENIIDESGMPKERFSAEFPKEGPSILRIQQVVRGDSAAYFCASSPPEGSSNQPQHFGDGTRLSIL.

The J gene is TRBJ1-1, the V gene TRBV28, with 7 positions matching TRBD1. The germline CDR1 and CDR2 sequences are MDHEN and SYDVKM. The CDR3 runs to 15 residues. V trimming: 11 bases; J trimming: 1 base; junction bases outside the gene matches: 13. The CDR3 sequence is CAGGRGGRGNTEAFF. DNA of the CDR3: TGTGCCGGGGGAAGAGGGGGCCGGGGGAACACTGAAGCTTTCTTT.

This sequence joins TRBV2 and TRBJ1-2, with a weak D call TRBD1 (6 bases). V dropped 8 bases and J dropped 0 bases, with 13 bases sitting between them. Germline values: CDR1 SNHLY, CDR2 FYNNEI. The CDR3 has 14 amino acids. The CDR3 sequence: CASVGRDTNYGYTF. In nucleotides, the CDR3 is TGTGCCAGCGTAGGCCGGGACACTAACTATGGCTACACCTTC.

CDR3 in DNA: TGCAGCGTGAACGACAGGGTTTTCTACAATGAGCAGTTCTTC. Translating it yields CSVNDRVFYNEQFF. V is TRBV29-1 and J is TRBJ2-1; the match to TRBD1 covers 7 bases. Trimming removed 6 bases from V and 3 bases from J; junction bases left unmatched: 8. The germline CDR1 and CDR2 sequences are SQVTM and ANQGSEA. The CDR3 runs 14 residues.

The table lists this clone with a few counts. V gene TRBV30 combines with J gene TRBJ1-3; TRBD1 might be the D (6 bases). The V and J ends lost 0 bases and 7 bases respectively, with 7 bases between them. The CDR3 sequence is 12 residues long. Germline V gene sequence: CDR1 GTSNPN, CDR2 SVGIG (reference sequence). The CDR3 loop reads CAWSVQGNTIYF. The CDR3 DNA is TGTGCCTGGAGTGTACAGGGTAACACCATATATTTT.

The chain couples TRBV5-1 to TRBJ1-2; D unresolved. Trimming pared 3 bases from V and 8 bases from J, leaving 11 bases between. This CDR3 contains 12 residues. CDR1 SGHRS and CDR2 YFSETQ come from the germline V gene. CDR3 nucleotide sequence: TGCGCCAGCAGCTCCCCCCCGACAGGCTACACCTTC. Its translation: CASSSPPTGYTF.

This clone occurred once. J is TRBJ2-7 and V is TRBV5-4, with 8 bases that match TRBD1. From germline, CDR1 is SGHNT and CDR2 YYREEE (reference sequence). The CDR3 covers 14 residues. With V trimmed by 4 bases and J by 6 bases, 9 bases remained unmatched. The CDR3 DNA sequence: TGTGCCAGCAGCCTGGACAGGGTTTCGGGCGAGCAGTACTTC. This translates into CASSLDRVSGEQYF. The complete variable domain, with remaining parts taken from reference TRBV5-4 and TRBJ2-7, reads ETGVTQSPTHLIKTRGQQVTLRCSSQSGHNTVSWYQQALGQGPQFIFQYYREEENGRGNFPPRFSGLQFPNYSSELNVNALELDDSALYLCASSLDRVSGEQYFGPGTRLTVT.